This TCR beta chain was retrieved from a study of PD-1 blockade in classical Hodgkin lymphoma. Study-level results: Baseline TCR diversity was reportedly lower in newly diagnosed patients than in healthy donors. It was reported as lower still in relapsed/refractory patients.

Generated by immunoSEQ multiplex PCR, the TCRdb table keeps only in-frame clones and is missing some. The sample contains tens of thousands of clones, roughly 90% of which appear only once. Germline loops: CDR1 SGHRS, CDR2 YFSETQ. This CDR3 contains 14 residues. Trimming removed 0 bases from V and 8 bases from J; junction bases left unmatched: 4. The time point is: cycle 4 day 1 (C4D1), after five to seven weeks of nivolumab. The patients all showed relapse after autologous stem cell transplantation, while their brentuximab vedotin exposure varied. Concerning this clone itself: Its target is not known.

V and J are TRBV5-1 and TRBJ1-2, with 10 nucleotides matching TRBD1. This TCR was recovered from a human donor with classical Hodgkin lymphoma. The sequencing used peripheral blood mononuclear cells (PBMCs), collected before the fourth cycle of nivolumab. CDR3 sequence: CASSLGQGAQGYTF. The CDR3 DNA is TGCGCCAGCAGCTTGGGACAGGGGGCCCAAGGCTACACCTTC.